The sample holds a few counts of the clone carrying this TCR beta chain. Its antigen is currently unknown. A sort by CD45RO/CCR7/CD25/CD127/CD95/CD27 yielded CD4+ naive, central memory, regulatory and stem cell-like memory cells. cDNA synthesis used the whole RNA isolate, giving expressed TCRB sequences. The method was immunoSEQ multiplex PCR; TCRdb's version includes in-frame clones alone and lacks a portion of them. The profile covers approximately 170,000 clones, with less than 9.5% appearing a single time and 2% to 2.5% taken by the ten largest. This sample is drawn from a study of beta chain features in type 1 diabetes. The CDR3 runs 15 residues. J was trimmed by 4 bases and V by 7 bases; bases with no gene match: 11. CDR1 MNHNY and CDR2 SVGAGI come from the germline V gene (reference sequence). Broader study findings: In these data, an HLA type influence on TCRB rearrangement remained unresolved. TCRB CDR3s were moderately but significantly shorter in Type 1 diabetes patients in all four CD4+ subsets.

The clonotype was recovered from a woman between 18 and 29 years old in good health. The specimen sequenced was central memory CD4+ T cells from blood. The V and J genes are TRBV6-6 and TRBJ1-2, with 8 bases aligning to TRBD1. The CDR3 DNA reads TGTGCCAGCATTAAACAGGGGGAGTCACTCTATGGCTACACCTTC. It specifies CASIKQGESLYGYTF.